What follows are 11 T cell receptor beta chains derived from one specimen sequenced in a study of shared clonotypes between healthy human individuals. TCRdb's table, derived via immunoSEQ multiplex PCR, lists solely in-frame clones and lacks some. In the table there are 2 million to 2.5 million clones, approximately 93% of which are singletons. The specimen sequenced was naive CD4+ T cells from PBMCs. Subset meaning: CD45RA+ positively selected. The receptor source for this set is a young man in good health. Some clones in this sample may be carry-over from other donors' samples.

This clone was detected only once. This sequence joins TRBV4-1 and TRBJ2-5, with 12 bases fitting TRBD1. The CDR3 covers 15 residues. V was pared by 4 bases and J by 4 bases, with 4 bases of the junction left unmatched. The germline V gene has CDR1 MGHRA and CDR2 YSYEKL. CDR3 coding DNA: TGCGCCAGCAGCCGCGGGACAGGGGGCCCAGAGACCCAGTACTTC. Amino acid sequence: CASSRGTGGPETQYF.

V is TRBV5-4 and J is TRBJ1-1; a possible D gene is TRBD1 (5 bases). The CDR3 is made up of 15 amino acids. Trimming left V 3 bases short and J 5 bases short, with 17 bases between. The germline V gene encodes CDR1 SGHNT and CDR2 YYREEE (reference sequence). The CDR3 DNA reads as TGTGCCAGCAGCTACGGCGGCAGGGAGGAGACTGAAGCTTTCTTT. Protein: CASSYGGREETEAFF.

For this clone: The identical CDR3 is also encoded by other nucleotide sequences in the sample. The chain couples TRBV7-9 to TRBJ2-7; 9 bases fit TRBD1. V was pared by 5 bases and J by 0 bases, with 5 bases of the junction left unmatched. CDR3 length equals 15 residues. Germline-derived CDR1 and CDR2 are SEHNR and FQNEAQ (reference sequence). Here the CDR3 DNA reads TGTGCCAGCAGCCTGGGACAGGGCATCTCCTACGAGCAGTACTTC. Translation: CASSLGQGISYEQYF. Complete variable domain (other parts from reference TRBV7-9 and TRBJ2-7): DTGVSQNPRHKITKRGQNVTFRCDPISEHNRLYWYRQTLGQGPEFLTYFQNEAQLEKSRLLSDRFSAERPKGSFSTLEIQRTEQGDSAMYLCASSLGQGISYEQYFGPGTRLTVT.

V usage is TRBV28 and J usage is TRBJ2-5, with D possibly matching TRBD2 (5 bases). The CDR3 is 14 residues long. Germline V gene sequence: CDR1 MDHEN, CDR2 SYDVKM. The V end was cut by 6 bases, the J end by 6 bases, with 17 bases between. The CDR3 sequence is CASSRRLSQKTQYF. The CDR3 DNA follows: TGTGCCAGCAGCCGGAGGCTGTCCCAGAAGACCCAGTACTTC.

The V and J genes are TRBV5-1 and TRBJ2-3; 7 bases fit TRBD2. The CDR3 is 19 residues long. The V segment lost 0 bases and the J segment 4 bases; nucleotides outside the gene matches: 17. The germline V gene has CDR1 SGHRS and CDR2 YFSETQ. CDR3 in amino acids: CASSLEIYVSGFLPDTQYF. CDR3 sequence (DNA): TGCGCCAGCAGCTTGGAAATCTACGTTAGCGGGTTTCTCCCAGATACGCAGTATTTT.

The gene calls are TRBV18 and TRBJ2-7, with 13 bases aligning to TRBD2. V dropped 5 bases and J dropped 4; count of bases not matched to a gene: 14. Germline V lookup: CDR1 KGHSH, CDR2 LQKENI. This CDR3 has 18 amino acids. The CDR3 sequence is CASSSKSSGLAGEYEQYF. The CDR3 nucleotides read TGTGCCAGCTCATCTAAAAGCTCAGGACTAGCGGGAGAGTACGAGCAGTACTTC.

The rearrangement uses TRBV7-9 and TRBJ2-7; D gene ambiguous. The CDR3 has 15 amino acids. Trimming took off 1 base at V and 4 bases at J, with 14 bases between the two ends. CDR1 is SEHNR and CDR2 is FQNEAQ in the germline V gene (reference sequence). The CDR3 sequence: CASSLGRTVMYEQYF. The CDR3, as DNA: TGTGCCAGCAGCTTAGGTCGCACGGTCATGTACGAGCAGTACTTC.

Of note for this clone: Other DNA sequences in this sample translate to the same CDR3. The CDR3 here is CASSLGGLAGGPYNEQFF. For the CDR3, the DNA is TGTGCCAGCAGCTTGGGGGGACTAGCGGGAGGTCCATACAATGAGCAGTTCTTC. The chain couples TRBV5-4 to TRBJ2-1, with 15 nucleotides matching TRBD2. CDR1 and CDR2 (germline): SGHNT, YYREEE (reference sequence). V was clipped by 0 bases and J by 4 bases; unmatched bases: 5. The CDR3 sequence is 18 residues long. Using reference TRBV5-4 and TRBJ2-1 for the parts outside the CDR3, the full variable domain is ETGVTQSPTHLIKTRGQQVTLRCSSQSGHNTVSWYQQALGQGPQFIFQYYREEENGRGNFPPRFSGLQFPNYSSELNVNALELDDSALYLCASSLGGLAGGPYNEQFFGPGTRLTVL.

The chain uses TRBV4-2 and TRBJ2-7; 7 positions agree with TRBD2. The ends lost 1 base at V and 2 bases at J; junction bases unmatched: 8. In germline, CDR1 is LGHNA, CDR2 YNFKEQ. The CDR3 contains 16 residues. CDR3: CASSQGTQRGTYEQYF. DNA for the CDR3: TGTGCCAGCAGCCAAGGTACCCAGCGGGGAACCTACGAGCAGTACTTC.

The CDR3 coding sequence is TGCAGCGTTGGACTAGCGGGAGGGCCAGGTTCCTACAATGAGCAGTTCTTC. Translating gives CSVGLAGGPGSYNEQFF. The chain is built from TRBV29-1 and TRBJ2-1; 14 bases fit TRBD2. Germline trimming cut 4 bases from V and 1 base from J; bases unmatched to any gene: 6. The germline CDR1 and CDR2 sequences are SQVTM and ANQGSEA. The length of the CDR3 is 17 residues.

J is TRBJ1-2 and V is TRBV6-5; perhaps TRBD1 as D (5 bases). Germline lookup yields CDR1 MNHEY and CDR2 SVGAGI. V shed 5 bases and J shed 7 bases, with 11 bases lying between them. The CDR3 runs to 12 residues. Written as DNA, the CDR3 is TGTGCCAGCAGTCCGGGGCGAGCTGGCTACACCTTC. Its protein is CASSPGRAGYTF.